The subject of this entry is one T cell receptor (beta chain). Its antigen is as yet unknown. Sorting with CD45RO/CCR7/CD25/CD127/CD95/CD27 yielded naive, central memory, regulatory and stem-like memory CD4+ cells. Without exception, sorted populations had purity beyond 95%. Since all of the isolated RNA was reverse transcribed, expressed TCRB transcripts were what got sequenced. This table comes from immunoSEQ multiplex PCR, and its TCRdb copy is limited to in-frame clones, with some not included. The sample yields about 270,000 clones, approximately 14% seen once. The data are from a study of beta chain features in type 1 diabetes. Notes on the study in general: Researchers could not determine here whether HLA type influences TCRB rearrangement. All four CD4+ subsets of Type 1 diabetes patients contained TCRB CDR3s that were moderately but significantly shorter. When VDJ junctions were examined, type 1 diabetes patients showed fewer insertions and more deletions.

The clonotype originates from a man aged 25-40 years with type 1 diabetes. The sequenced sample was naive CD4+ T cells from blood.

The CDR3 coding sequence is TGTGCCAGCAGCCAACCCGACAGGGAGGCCTATGGCTACACCTTC. It encodes CASSQPDREAYGYTF. The V gene is TRBV5-4, the J gene TRBJ1-2, with 7 bases that match TRBD1. After removal of 4 bases from V and 4 bases from J, the junction contained 10 bases not matched to a gene. Germline V gives CDR1 SGHNT, CDR2 YYREEE (reference sequence). The CDR3 totals 15 residues.